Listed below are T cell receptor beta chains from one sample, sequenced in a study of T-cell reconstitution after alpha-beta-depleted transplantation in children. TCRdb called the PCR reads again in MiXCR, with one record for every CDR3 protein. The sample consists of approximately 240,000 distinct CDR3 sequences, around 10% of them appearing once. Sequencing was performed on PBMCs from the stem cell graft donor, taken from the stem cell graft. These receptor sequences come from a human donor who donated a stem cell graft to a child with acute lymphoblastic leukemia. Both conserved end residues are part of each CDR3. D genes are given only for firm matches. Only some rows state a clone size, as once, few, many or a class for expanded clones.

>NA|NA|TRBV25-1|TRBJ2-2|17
TGTGCCAGCAGTGAATCCACCGGGACGGGGAACACCGGGGAGCTGTTTTTT
CASSESTGTGNTGELFF
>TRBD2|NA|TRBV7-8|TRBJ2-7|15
TGTGCCAGCAGCTTTCCCGGGACTAGAGGAGAGAAGCAGTACTTC
CASSFPGTRGEKQYF
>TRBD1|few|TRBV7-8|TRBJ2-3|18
TGTGCCAGCAGCTTAGGACCGCGGGACAGGGTTCTTCCAGATACGCAGTATTTT
CASSLGPRDRVLPDTQYF
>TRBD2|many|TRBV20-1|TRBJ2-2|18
TGCAGTGCTAGACGCAGAGATAGGCTAGCGGGGGGGTCCGGGGAGCTGTTTTTT
CSARRRDRLAGGSGELFF
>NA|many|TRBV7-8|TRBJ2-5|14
TGTGCCAGCAGCTTCGGGGGGACACAAGAGACCCAGTACTTC
CASSFGGTQETQYF
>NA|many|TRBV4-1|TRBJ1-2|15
TGCGCCAGCAGCCAAGAATATGTCAGGAACTATGGCTACACCTTC
CASSQEYVRNYGYTF
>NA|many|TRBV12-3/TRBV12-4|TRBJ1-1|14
TGTGCCACCACACCTCAGGGGATAAGCACTGAAGCTTTCTTT
CATTPQGISTEAFF
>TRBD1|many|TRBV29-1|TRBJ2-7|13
TGCAGCGTTGAAAAACAGGGGATCTACGAGCAGTACTTC
CSVEKQGIYEQYF
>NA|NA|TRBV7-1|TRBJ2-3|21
TGTGCCAGCAGCTCCAGGGCTCTAGGGCGGAGGGGGTCCGAGAGCACAGATACGCAGTATTTT
CASSSRALGRRGSESTDTQYF
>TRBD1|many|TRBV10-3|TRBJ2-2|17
TGTGCCATCAGTGCGTTTTTGGGACAGGGAGCCACCGGGGAGCTGTTTTTT
CAISAFLGQGATGELFF
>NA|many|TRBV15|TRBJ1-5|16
TGTGCCACCAGCAAGGGGATAGGCCAGGGCAATCAGCCCCAGCATTTT
CATSKGIGQGNQPQHF
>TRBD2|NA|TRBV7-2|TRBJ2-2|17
TGTGCCAGCAGCTTAGTGCCTAGCGGGGGGGCATACGGGGAGCTGTTTTTT
CASSLVPSGGAYGELFF
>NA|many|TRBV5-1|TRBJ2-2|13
TGCGCCAGCAGCCCTAGGAACACCGGGGAGCTGTTTTTT
CASSPRNTGELFF
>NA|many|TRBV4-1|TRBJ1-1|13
TGCGCCAGCAGCCAAGCAGGGAGCCGTGAAGCTTTCTTT
CASSQAGSREAFF
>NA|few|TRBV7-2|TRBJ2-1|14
TGTGCCAGCAGCTTAGCGGCTAATGGAGATGAGCAGTTCTTC
CASSLAANGDEQFF
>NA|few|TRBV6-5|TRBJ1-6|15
TGTGCCAGCGGAGGGATAGGGTCCTATAATTCACCCCTCCACTTT
CASGGIGSYNSPLHF
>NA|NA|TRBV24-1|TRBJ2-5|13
TGTGCCACCAGTGATCGTCCCTGGGAGACCCAGTACTTC
CATSDRPWETQYF
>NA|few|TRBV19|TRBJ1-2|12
TGTGCCAGTAGTACGGGGACCTATGGCTACACCTTC
CASSTGTYGYTF
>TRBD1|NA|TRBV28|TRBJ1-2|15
TGTGCCAGCAGTGCCTCGTTCGGACAGGGGTATGGCTACACCTTC
CASSASFGQGYGYTF
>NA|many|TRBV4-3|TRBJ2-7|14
TGCGCCAGCAGCCAAGATCTATGGGGTCCCGAGCAGTACTTC
CASSQDLWGPEQYF
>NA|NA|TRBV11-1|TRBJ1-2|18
TGTGCCAGCAGCTTAATACCCAGCAGGGAAGGGTCTAACTATGGCTACACCTTC
CASSLIPSREGSNYGYTF
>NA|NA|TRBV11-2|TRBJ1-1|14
TGTGCCAGCAGCTTAGTCGCTAGCCCCTCTGACGCTTTCTTT
CASSLVASPSDAFF
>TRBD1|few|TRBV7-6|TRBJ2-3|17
TGTGCCAGCAGCCACGAGGGGGCCGATACCCCCAAAGATACGCAGTATTTT
CASSHEGADTPKDTQYF
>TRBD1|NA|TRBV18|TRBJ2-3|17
TGTGCCAGCTCACCATTACTGGGACAGGGGGCCACAGATACGCAGTATTTT
CASSPLLGQGATDTQYF
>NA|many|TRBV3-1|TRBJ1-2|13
TGTGCCAGCAGCCAAGAGGGCGGGAGTGGCTACACCTTC
CASSQEGGSGYTF
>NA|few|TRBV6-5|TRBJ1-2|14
TGTGCCAGCAGTTATGTTCAGGGAGCCTATGGCTACACCTTC
CASSYVQGAYGYTF
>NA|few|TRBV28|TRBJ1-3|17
TGTGCCAGCAGTTCAGGCGAGCTGTTCTACTCTGGAAACACCATATATTTT
CASSSGELFYSGNTIYF
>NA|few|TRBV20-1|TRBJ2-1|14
TGCAGTGCTGTGAACGGGAGCTCCTACAATGAGCAGTTCTTC
CSAVNGSSYNEQFF
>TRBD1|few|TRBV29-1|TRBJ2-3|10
TGCAGCGTTTTGAGTGGGGACAGGTATTTT
CSVLSGDRYF
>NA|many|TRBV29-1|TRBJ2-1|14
TGCAGCGTTGGAGACAGGGCCGGGAGCGCCCGGGAGTTCTTC
CSVGDRAGSAREFF
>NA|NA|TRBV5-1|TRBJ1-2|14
TGCGCCAGCAGCTTGTCGGGGGACATATATGGCTACACCTTC
CASSLSGDIYGYTF
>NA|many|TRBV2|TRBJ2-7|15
TGTGCCAGCAGTGTCTGGGACCCGGCCTCCTACGAGCAGTACTTC
CASSVWDPASYEQYF